This T cell receptor beta chain was recorded in a study of blood T cell repertoires in COVID-19. On the study more broadly: Collection of acute and convalescent COVID-19 samples took place in the United States, Italy and Spain.

Cohort 3 donors were reported recovered after two negative PCRs, clearance, or symptom resolution. As handled by the study authors: Scientists estimated how many nucleated cells there were by amplifying reference gene primers. Generated by immunoSEQ multiplex PCR, the TCRdb table keeps only in-frame clones and is missing some. That table furnishes V, J and clone size, whereas the DNA furnished D and trimming. The sample carries more than 200,000 clones, around nine tenths recorded once. There are 16 residues in the CDR3. The V and J ends lost 2 bases and 7 bases, in that order; junction bases with no gene match: 12. Germline-derived CDR1 and CDR2 are MNHEY and SVGEGT.

Source material: PBMCs or T cells enriched from blood (not recorded which). The V call is TRBV6-2 or TRBV6-3, the J call TRBJ1-2; 8 nucleotides match TRBD1. This clonotype was obtained from a woman aged 18-29 years who had recovered from COVID-19. The CDR3 region is CASSYPVRGLRRGYTF. For the CDR3, the DNA is TGTGCCAGCAGTTACCCCGTCAGGGGGCTGAGGCGTGGCTACACCTTC.